Presented here are 7 T cell receptor beta chains from one specimen sequenced in a study of OX40 agonist ivuxolimab in advanced cancers. The data were produced by immunoSEQ multiplex PCR, yet TCRdb's version contains in-frame clones alone and is incomplete. The sample lists around 68,000 clones; roughly 84% were seen once. The source material was CD4+ or CD8+ T cells sorted from blood, sampled in a trial of the OX40 agonist ivuxolimab. These receptors all come from an adult with an advanced solid tumor such as melanoma, head and neck, liver or kidney cancer.

V and J are TRBV4-1 and TRBJ2-5; the D gene is possibly TRBD2 (5 bases). The germline CDR1 and CDR2 sequences are MGHRA and YSYEKL. The ends were cut back, 1 base at V and 2 bases at J, with 14 bases in the middle. This CDR3 has 16 amino acids. The CDR3 DNA follows: TGCGCCAGCAGCCAAGTCCCCGGGGTAGATCAAGAGACCCAGTACTTC. Protein: CASSQVPGVDQETQYF.

This chain joins TRBV5-4 and TRBJ1-1, with D unclear. Germline assignment: CDR1 SGHNT and CDR2 YYREEE (reference sequence). CDR3 length: 14 amino acids. Trimming took off 5 bases at V and 5 bases at J, with 16 bases between the two ends. DNA of the CDR3: TGTGCCAGCAGGGAGACCCGGTCGAAAACTGAAGCTTTCTTT. Its protein product is CASRETRSKTEAFF.

The DNA for the CDR3 is TGTGCCAGCAGCGTAGTAGACAGTGCCTCTGGAAACACCATATATTTT. This encodes CASSVVDSASGNTIYF. The rearrangement uses TRBV9 and TRBJ1-3, with D perhaps TRBD1 (5 bases). V was trimmed by 0 bases and J by 0 bases, leaving 10 bases between them. CDR3 length: 16 residues. Germline V CDR1 and CDR2: SGDLS, YYNGEE.

This chain links TRBV15 with TRBJ1-4; D is unresolved. Germline assignment: CDR1 LNHNV and CDR2 YYDKDF (reference sequence). The V and J ends lost 6 bases and 5 bases respectively, with 19 bases between them. This CDR3 comprises 16 residues. The CDR3 DNA reads as TGTGCCACCAGTGTTCAACCGGTACAGTTAAATGAAAAACTGTTTTTT. Translation gives CATSVQPVQLNEKLFF.

The V gene is TRBV14, the J gene TRBJ2-7; no clear D gene. V lost 1 base and J lost 3, with 16 bases in between. The V gene's germline CDR1 is SGHDN and CDR2 FVKESK. The CDR3 is made up of 16 amino acids. CDR3 sequence: CASSQGHTKNRYEQYF. CDR3 DNA: TGTGCCAGCAGCCAAGGACACACCAAAAACCGCTACGAGCAGTACTTC.

The chain employs TRBV28 and TRBJ1-1; D is ambiguous. The V gene lost 8 bases and the J gene lost 4 bases, with 14 bases spanning the gap. This CDR3 is 13 amino acids long. In germline, CDR1 is MDHEN, CDR2 SYDVKM. The CDR3 protein is CASQGGRITEAFF. The CDR3 DNA follows: TGTGCCAGCCAAGGCGGACGGATCACTGAAGCTTTCTTT.

This sequence joins TRBV6-5 and TRBJ2-3, with 8 bases lining up with TRBD2. Trimming at V came to 3 bases and at J to 3 bases, leaving 5 bases not matched to a gene. The CDR3 length is 15 residues. Germline V CDR1 and CDR2: MNHEY, SVGAGI. CDR3 sequence: CASSYPSGSTDTQYF. CDR3 nucleotide sequence: TGTGCCAGCAGTTATCCTAGCGGGTCGACAGATACGCAGTATTTT.